These 7 T cell receptor beta chains were sequenced from one sample in a study of long-term antiretroviral therapy in people with HIV. The assay used was immunoSEQ (version v3.0), run at survey level. Libraries were prepared by immunoSEQ multiplex PCR; TCRdb keeps only in-frame clonotypes and omits some of them. The sample lists some 25,000 clones, about 85% occurring once. The sequencing here drew on unsorted PBMCs, taken 1.9 years after starting antiretroviral therapy. Receptor source: a woman in her twenties or thirties with HIV.

Here the CDR3 DNA reads TGCAGCGTTGCGGTTTCTGAAGCTTTCTTT. Translating it yields CSVAVSEAFF. V is TRBV29-1 and J is TRBJ1-1; D gene ambiguous. Trimming pared 4 bases from V and 6 bases from J, leaving 6 bases between. CDR1 is SQVTM and CDR2 is ANQGSEA in the germline V gene. The CDR3 is made up of 10 amino acids.

The V gene is TRBV29-1, the J gene TRBJ2-1; possibly TRBD1 or TRBD2 for D (5 bases each). V was trimmed by 1 base and J by 7 bases, leaving 11 bases between them. CDR1 is SQVTM and CDR2 is ANQGSEA in the germline V gene. The CDR3 is 13 residues long. In DNA form, the CDR3 reads TGCAGCGTTGAAGCTCTTGGGACGAATGAGCAGTTCTTC. This gives the protein CSVEALGTNEQFF.

The chain combines TRBV25-1 with TRBJ1-1; tentatively, D is TRBD1 (5 bases). V gave up 3 bases and J gave up 7 bases, with 12 bases separating them. The CDR3 consists of 13 residues. Germline V gene lookup returns CDR1 MGHDK and CDR2 SYGVNS. In DNA form, the CDR3 reads TGTGCCAGCAGTGACCGAGGACAAATTGAAGCTTTCTTT. Protein product: CASSDRGQIEAFF.

The chain uses TRBV27 and TRBJ1-2; D not resolved. The CDR3 totals 15 residues. V dropped 6 bases and J dropped 0 bases, with 14 bases sitting between them. Looked up from germline, CDR1 is MNHEY and CDR2 is SMNVEV (reference sequence). CDR3 loop: CASRGLVPANYGYTF. The CDR3 DNA is TGTGCCAGCAGGGGGTTAGTTCCCGCTAACTATGGCTACACCTTC.

The chain is built from TRBV9 and TRBJ2-3; TRBD1 aligns across 9 bases. Trimming removed 3 bases from V and 3 bases from J; junction bases left unmatched: 2. The CDR3 covers 14 residues. Germline V gene data show CDR1 as SGDLS and CDR2 as YYNGEE. CDR3 sequence (DNA): TGTGCCAGCAGCGGGACAGGGGATACAGATACGCAGTATTTT. Protein sequence: CASSGTGDTDTQYF.

The rearrangement links TRBV6-5 to TRBJ1-1, with 9 bases that match TRBD1. This CDR3 comprises 16 residues. The germline CDR1 and CDR2 sequences are MNHEY and SVGAGI. The V segment lost 4 bases and the J segment 6 bases; nucleotides outside the gene matches: 12. CDR3 DNA: TGTGCCAGCAGTTCGCCGGGACAGGGAAGAGTCGCTGAAGCTTTCTTT. Translation: CASSSPGQGRVAEAFF.

This sequence joins TRBV5-1 and TRBJ2-3; a possible D gene is TRBD1 (5 bases). Germline V gene sequence: CDR1 SGHRS, CDR2 YFSETQ. The CDR3 runs 13 residues. V lost 0 bases to trimming and J lost 3 bases, with 5 bases between them. The CDR3 spells CASSLEGTDTQYF. Written as DNA, the CDR3 is TGCGCCAGCAGCTTGGAGGGGACAGATACGCAGTATTTT.